These T cell receptor beta chains were read from a single sample in a study of long-term antiretroviral therapy in people with HIV. TCRdb's table, derived via immunoSEQ multiplex PCR, lists solely in-frame clones and lacks some. The sample yields approximately 19,000 clones, 76% seen once. Sequencing was performed on unsorted PBMCs, taken 0.5 years before starting antiretroviral therapy. The receptors derive from a woman aged 45-65 years with HIV. CDR3s include the opening cysteine and the closing phenylalanine or tryptophan.

v_call	cdr3_aa
TRBV2	CASSASGGATDTQYF
TRBV30	CAWSVNDAGYTF
TRBV7-2	CASSLEPSSYEQYF
TRBV5-1	CASSLDGKRGGDYNEQFF
TRBV6-5	CARQSPLHF
TRBV7-9	CASSLVRGYTF
TRBV6-1	CASSRTVTDTQYF
TRBV27	CASEGSTGELFF
TRBV5-1	CASSPYDAAISTYEQYF
TRBV12-5	CASAEVANTEAFF
TRBV15	CATSRDKNYGYTF
TRBV7-9	CASSPRQGYEQYF
TRBV5-1	CATTLVGGTDTQYF
TRBV5-1	CASSFWGGVDQPQHF
TRBV5-1	CASSLEGYRETQYF
TRBV11-2	CASSLDSGQSNTEAFF
TRBV6-6	CASSYQGARETQYF
TRBV7-9	CASSLWSREGYYF
TRBV7-8	CASRRRYGTEAFF
TRBV7-4	CASSLGGDSPLHF
TRBV2	CASSTQGGDEKLFF
TRBV5-1	CASKTGFRELFF
TRBV7-3	CASSSRVNTEAFF
TRBV7-9	CASSHGTSSRDTQYF
TRBV9	CASSDSTGGLTYNEQFF
TRBV5-6	CASSFSGTGGYTF
TRBV11-1	CASSLRPQGGYTF
TRBV7-3	CASSLWSKGTEAFF
TRBV12-5	CASVLGQGGNQPQHF
TRBV7-2	CASSLEGLGGQPQHF
TRBV29-1	CSGGSPSGASYGYTF
TRBV7-9	CASVDTRSNQPQHF
TRBV4-2	CASSQDGGTAYNEQFF
TRBV5-1	CASSLTGVTDTQYF
TRBV18	CASSLSPPSGGYNEQFF
TRBV7-6	CASSLGRSNTEAFF
TRBV5-1	CASSLVGSYNEQFF
TRBV5-1	CASRLAGGSDTQYF